The clone carrying this TCR beta chain was seen a handful of times. This entry comes from a study of T cell responses to AZD1222 COVID-19 vaccine. This table comes from immunoSEQ multiplex PCR, and its TCRdb copy is limited to in-frame clones, with some not included. The sample records more than 95,000 clones, roughly nine tenths being singletons. With V trimmed by 0 bases and J by 2 bases, 4 bases remained unmatched. The CDR3 is 15 residues long. The germline gives CDR1 SGDLS, CDR2 YYNGEE. The chain couples TRBV9 to TRBJ1-2; 7 nucleotides line up with TRBD1. Sequencing was performed on peripheral blood, taken on day 0 of AZD1222 vaccination. The clonotype originates from an adult in good health. Here the CDR3 DNA reads TGTGCCAGCAGCGTAGCCGGACAGGAGAACTATGGCTACACCTTC. Amino acid sequence: CASSVAGQENYGYTF.